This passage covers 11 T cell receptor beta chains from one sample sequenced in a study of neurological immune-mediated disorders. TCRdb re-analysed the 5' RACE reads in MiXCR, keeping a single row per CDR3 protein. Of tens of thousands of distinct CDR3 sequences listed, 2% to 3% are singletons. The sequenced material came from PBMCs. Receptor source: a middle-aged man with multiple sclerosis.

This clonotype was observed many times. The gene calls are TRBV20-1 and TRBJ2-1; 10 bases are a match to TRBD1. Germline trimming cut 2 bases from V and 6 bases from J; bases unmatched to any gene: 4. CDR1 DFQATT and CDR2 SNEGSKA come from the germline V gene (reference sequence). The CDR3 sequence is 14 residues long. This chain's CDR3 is CSARLGQGRNEQFF. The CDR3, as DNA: TGCAGTGCTAGACTGGGACAGGGGCGCAATGAGCAGTTCTTC.

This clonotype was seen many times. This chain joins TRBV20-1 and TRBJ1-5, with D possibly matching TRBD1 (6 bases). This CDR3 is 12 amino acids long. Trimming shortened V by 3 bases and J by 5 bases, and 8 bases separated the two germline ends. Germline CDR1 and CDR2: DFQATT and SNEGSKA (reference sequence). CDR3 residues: CSARRGDQPQHF. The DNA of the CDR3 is TGCAGTGCTAGGAGGGGGGATCAGCCCCAGCATTTT.

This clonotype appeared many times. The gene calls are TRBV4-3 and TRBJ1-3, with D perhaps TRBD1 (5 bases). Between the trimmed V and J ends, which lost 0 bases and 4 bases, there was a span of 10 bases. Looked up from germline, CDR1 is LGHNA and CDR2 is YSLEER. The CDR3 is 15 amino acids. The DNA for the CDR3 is TGCGCCAGCAGCCAAGAAATGGCAGGGGGAAACACCATATATTTT. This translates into CASSQEMAGGNTIYF.

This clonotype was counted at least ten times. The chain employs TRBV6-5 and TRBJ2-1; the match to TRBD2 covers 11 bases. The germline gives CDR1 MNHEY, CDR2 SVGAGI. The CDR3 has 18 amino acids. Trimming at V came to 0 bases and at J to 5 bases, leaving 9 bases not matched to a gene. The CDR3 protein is CASSYSGLAGGQNNEQFF. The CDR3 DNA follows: TGTGCCAGCAGTTACTCGGGCCTAGCGGGGGGCCAGAACAATGAGCAGTTCTTC.

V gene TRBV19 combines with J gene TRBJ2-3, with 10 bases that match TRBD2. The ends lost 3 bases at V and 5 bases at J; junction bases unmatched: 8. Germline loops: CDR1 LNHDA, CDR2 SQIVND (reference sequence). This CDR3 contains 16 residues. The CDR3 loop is CASSIPSGGVEDTQYF. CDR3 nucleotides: TGTGCCAGTAGTATTCCCAGCGGGGGGGTCGAAGATACGCAGTATTTT. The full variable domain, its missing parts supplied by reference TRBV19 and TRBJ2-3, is DGGITQSPKYLFRKEGQNVTLSCEQNLNHDAMYWYRQDPGQGLRLIYYSQIVNDFQKGDIAEGYSVSREKKESFPLTVTSAQKNPTAFYLCASSIPSGGVEDTQYFGPGTRLTVL.

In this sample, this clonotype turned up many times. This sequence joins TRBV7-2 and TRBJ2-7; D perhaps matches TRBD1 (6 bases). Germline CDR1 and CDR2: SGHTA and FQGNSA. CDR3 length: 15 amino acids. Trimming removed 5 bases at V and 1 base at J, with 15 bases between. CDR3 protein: CASSPRRTVSYEQYF. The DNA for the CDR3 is TGTGCCAGCAGCCCCCGGAGGACAGTTTCCTACGAGCAGTACTTC. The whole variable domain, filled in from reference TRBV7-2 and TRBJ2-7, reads GAGVSQSPSNKVTEKGKDVELRCDPISGHTALYWYRQSLGQGLEFLIYFQGNSAPDKSGLPSDRFSAERTGGSVSTLTIQRTQQEDSAVYLCASSPRRTVSYEQYFGPGTRLTVT.

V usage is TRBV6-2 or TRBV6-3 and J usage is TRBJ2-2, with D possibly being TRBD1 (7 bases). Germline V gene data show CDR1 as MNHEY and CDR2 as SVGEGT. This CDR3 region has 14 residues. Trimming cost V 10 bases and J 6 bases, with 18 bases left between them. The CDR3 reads CAIGSEGAAGELFF. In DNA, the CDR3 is TGTGCCATCGGCTCGGAGGGGGCGGCCGGGGAGCTGTTTTTT.

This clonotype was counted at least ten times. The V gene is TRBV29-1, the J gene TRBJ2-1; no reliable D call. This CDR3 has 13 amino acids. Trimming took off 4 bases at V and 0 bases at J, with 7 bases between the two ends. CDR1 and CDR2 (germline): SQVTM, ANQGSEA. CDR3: CSVGIDSYNEQFF. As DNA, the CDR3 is TGCAGCGTTGGTATTGACTCCTACAATGAGCAGTTCTTC.

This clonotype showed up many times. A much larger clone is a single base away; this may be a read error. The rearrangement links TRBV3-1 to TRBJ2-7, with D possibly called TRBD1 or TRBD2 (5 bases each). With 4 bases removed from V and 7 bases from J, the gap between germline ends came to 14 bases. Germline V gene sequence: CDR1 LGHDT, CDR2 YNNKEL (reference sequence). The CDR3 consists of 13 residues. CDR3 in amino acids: CASSPGAAKEQYF. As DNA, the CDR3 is TGTGCCAGCAGCCCCGGGGCGGCGAAAGAGCAGTACTTC.

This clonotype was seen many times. The CDR3 sequence: CSARRGFPGGKLFF. CDR3 nucleotides: TGCAGTGCTAGAAGGGGCTTCCCGGGGGGAAAACTGTTTTTT. The chain recombines TRBV20-1 with TRBJ1-4; the D gene is possibly TRBD1 (5 bases). Germline CDR1 DFQATT, CDR2 SNEGSKA (reference sequence). V gave up 2 bases and J gave up 10 bases, with 17 bases separating them. The CDR3 extends over 14 amino acids.

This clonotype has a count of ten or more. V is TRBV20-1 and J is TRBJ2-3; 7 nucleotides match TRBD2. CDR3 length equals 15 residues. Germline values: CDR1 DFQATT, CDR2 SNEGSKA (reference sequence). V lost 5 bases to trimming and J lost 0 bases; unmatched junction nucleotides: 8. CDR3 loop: CSAGAGLTSTDTQYF. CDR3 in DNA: TGCAGTGCTGGAGCGGGACTGACTAGCACAGATACGCAGTATTTT.